The 20 T cell receptor beta chains below come from one sample, sequenced in a study of T-cell reconstitution after alpha-beta-depleted transplantation in children. Unique molecular identifiers featured in how the TCRbeta library was prepared. TCRdb processed the PCR reads anew with MiXCR; each CDR3 protein has one entry. The sample yields hundreds of thousands of distinct CDR3 sequences, more than 20% seen once. Sequencing was performed on PBMCs, mostly from graft donor cells, taken 360 days after TCRalphabeta/CD19-depleted stem cell transplant. Receptors were obtained from a female patient between 2 and 15 years old who had a stem cell transplant for congenital amegakaryocytic thrombocytopenia, so the T cells may come from the graft donor.

This clonotype was counted ten times or more. This chain's CDR3 is CASSLFLLAGSFTDTQYF. The CDR3 DNA sequence: TGCGCCAGCAGCTTATTTTTGCTAGCGGGATCATTCACAGATACGCAGTATTTT. The J gene is TRBJ2-3, the V gene TRBV5-1; TRBD2 matches at 9 bases. Unmatched junction bases numbered 12, after V lost 2 bases and J lost 2 bases. The CDR3 covers 18 residues. CDR1 and CDR2 from the germline V gene are SGHRS and YFSETQ.

This chain connects TRBV27 to TRBJ1-1; D remains unclear. Germline V lookup: CDR1 MNHEY, CDR2 SMNVEV (reference sequence). V lost 4 bases and J lost 6, with 18 bases in between. This CDR3 is built from 15 residues. The CDR3 coding sequence is TGTGCCAGCAGTTCCCCGCTCGAGGGTGGCGCTGAAGCTTTCTTT. Its protein product is CASSSPLEGGAEAFF.

A few counts support this clonotype. The gene calls are TRBV20-1 and TRBJ2-3, with 8 bases matching TRBD2. The V gene end was trimmed by 3 bases and the J gene end by 6 bases; junction bases not matched to a gene: 8. Germline V gene sequence: CDR1 DFQATT, CDR2 SNEGSKA (reference sequence). CDR3 size: 14 residues. The CDR3 bases are TGCAGTGCTAGGGGGACTAGTTTATTTGATACGCAGTATTTT. This sequence encodes CSARGTSLFDTQYF.

This clonotype showed up just a few times. The V gene is TRBV24-1, the J gene TRBJ2-7; 7 bases align to TRBD1. Germline V gene sequence: CDR1 KGHDR, CDR2 SFDVKD. Germline trimming cut 4 bases from V and 4 bases from J; bases unmatched to any gene: 3. The CDR3 runs 13 residues. CDR3 region: CATSDTTGYEQYF. For the CDR3, the DNA is TGTGCCACCAGTGACACGACAGGGTACGAGCAGTACTTC.

Only a few counts were recorded for this clonotype. The CDR3 DNA sequence: TGTGCCACCAGCAGAGATTGGGAGCGCCGTTGGAGAGATACGCAGTATTTT. Its protein is CATSRDWERRWRDTQYF. This sequence joins TRBV15 and TRBJ2-3; weak D call: TRBD2 (5 bases). Trimming took 0 bases from V and 5 from J, leaving 18 bases between them. Per the germline V gene, CDR1 is LNHNV and CDR2 is YYDKDF (reference sequence). The CDR3 length is 17 residues.

The CDR3 nucleotides are TGCAGTGCGAGAAGCGGGGGAGTGACCCACAATGAGCAGTTCTTC. Its translation: CSARSGGVTHNEQFF. The rearrangement links TRBV20-1 to TRBJ2-1, with 8 bases identical to TRBD2. The germline V gene encodes CDR1 DFQATT and CDR2 SNEGSKA (reference sequence). The V gene end was trimmed by 6 bases and the J gene end by 5 bases; junction bases not matched to a gene: 12. The CDR3 runs 15 residues.

This clonotype was seen repeatedly, ten times or more. V usage is TRBV2 and J usage is TRBJ2-3; TRBD1 matches 7 bases. Germline loops: CDR1 SNHLY, CDR2 FYNNEI. V lost 6 bases to trimming and J lost 6 bases; unmatched junction nucleotides: 3. This CDR3 contains 12 residues. This CDR3 reads CASRTGRDTQYF. The CDR3 DNA follows: TGTGCCAGCAGGACAGGGCGCGATACGCAGTATTTT.

This clonotype was observed a single time. The V gene is TRBV15, the J gene TRBJ1-5; no reliable D call. From germline, CDR1 is LNHNV and CDR2 YYDKDF (reference sequence). With 1 base removed from V and 2 bases from J, the gap between germline ends came to 12 bases. The CDR3 has 16 residues. The CDR3 protein is CATSRARTDRNQPQHF. Written as DNA, the CDR3 is TGTGCCACCAGCAGAGCCCGGACGGACCGCAATCAGCCCCAGCATTTT.

This clonotype was found once. This chain connects TRBV11-2 to TRBJ2-1; no clear D. CDR3 size: 11 residues. Germline V gene sequence: CDR1 SGHAT, CDR2 FQNNGV. Trimming stripped 4 bases from V and 6 bases from J, with 4 bases between. CDR3 sequence reads: CASSSANEQFF. DNA for the CDR3: TGTGCCAGCAGCTCCGCCAATGAGCAGTTCTTC.

V usage is TRBV27 and J usage is TRBJ2-3, with 15 bases lining up with TRBD2. The CDR3 is made up of 18 amino acids. After removal of 6 bases from V and 2 bases from J, the junction contained 9 bases not matched to a gene. Germline CDR1 is MNHEY and CDR2 is SMNVEV (reference sequence). CDR3 residues: CASSRPGLAGGNTDTQYF. CDR3 coding DNA: TGTGCCAGCAGCCGTCCGGGACTAGCGGGGGGAAACACAGATACGCAGTATTTT.

The V call is TRBV20-1, the J call TRBJ1-2, with TRBD1 matching over 8 bases. The CDR3 loop spans 15 amino acids. The germline CDR1 and CDR2 sequences are DFQATT and SNEGSKA (reference sequence). The junction had 7 bases not matched to a gene; V was cut back by 0 bases and J by 4 bases. The CDR3 sequence: CSARDPGTGSYGYTF. CDR3 nucleotides: TGCAGTGCTAGAGATCCAGGGACAGGCAGCTATGGCTACACCTTC.

The CDR3 loop is CASSPTEGRWAQYF. CDR3 DNA sequence: TGTGCCAGCAGCCCGACCGAGGGACGCTGGGCCCAGTACTTC. The chain joins TRBV3-1 to TRBJ2-5; D may match TRBD1 or TRBD2 (5 bases each). Trimming removed 4 bases from V and 9 bases from J, with 18 bases in between. From germline, CDR1 is LGHDT and CDR2 YNNKEL (reference sequence). CDR3 length: 14 residues.

V usage is TRBV4-2 and J usage is TRBJ2-1; TRBD2 is a possible D gene (6 bases). Germline V CDR1 and CDR2: LGHNA, YNFKEQ. Trimming shortened V by 3 bases and J by 6 bases, and 18 bases separated the two germline ends. The CDR3 sequence is 16 residues long. CDR3 coding DNA: TGTGCCAGCAGCCAGGATTTGACGGGAGCTAGCAATGAGCAGTTCTTC. This translates into CASSQDLTGASNEQFF.

The CDR3 is CASSQDLGQDTEAFF. CDR3 DNA: TGCGCCAGCAGCCAAGATCTGGGGCAGGACACTGAAGCTTTCTTT. The chain combines TRBV4-3 with TRBJ1-1, with TRBD1 as a possible D gene (5 bases). The CDR3 spans 15 residues. Germline values: CDR1 LGHNA, CDR2 YSLEER. The V and J ends lost 0 bases and 3 bases respectively, with 11 bases between them.

This clonotype was picked up a small number of times. This chain joins TRBV28 and TRBJ1-1; unclear D gene. Trimming removed 2 bases at V and 10 bases at J, with 14 bases between. The CDR3 length is 13 residues. Germline V CDR1 and CDR2: MDHEN, SYDVKM. CDR3 DNA: TGTGCCAGCAGTTTACGGTGGAGCCCTCGAGCTTTCTTT. Protein: CASSLRWSPRAFF.

This clonotype was seen a handful of times. The rearrangement uses TRBV7-2 and TRBJ1-2; tentative D call: TRBD1 (6 bases). Deletions cut 1 base from V and 13 bases from J, with 16 bases between. CDR1 and CDR2 from the germline V gene are SGHTA and FQGNSA. The CDR3 is 13 amino acids. The CDR3 region is CASSLETGSPTTF. The CDR3 DNA reads as TGTGCCAGCAGCTTAGAAACAGGGTCACCTACCACCTTC.

This chain joins TRBV2 and TRBJ2-5; tentative D call: TRBD2 (6 bases). Trimming left V 3 bases short and J 0 bases short, with 8 bases between. This CDR3 is 14 amino acids long. Germline CDR1 and CDR2: SNHLY and FYNNEI. The CDR3 DNA sequence: TGTGCCAGCAGTGACGCTAGCGACCAAGAGACCCAGTACTTC. Translated, it gives CASSDASDQETQYF. Variable domain in full (rest from reference TRBV2 and TRBJ2-5): EPEVTQTPSHQVTQMGQEVILRCVPISNHLYFYWYRQILGQKVEFLVSFYNNEISEKSEIFDDQFSVERPDGSNFTLKIRSTKLEDSAMYFCASSDASDQETQYFGPGTRLLVL.

The rearrangement links TRBV13 to TRBJ2-6; D is uncertain. The CDR3 covers 15 residues. Germline CDR1 is PRHDT and CDR2 is FYEKMQ (reference sequence). V lost 5 bases and J 0 bases, leaving 8 bases between the germline ends. CDR3 coding DNA: TGTGCCAGCAGCGGACGGTTCTCTGGGGCCAACGTCCTGACTTTC. Protein: CASSGRFSGANVLTF. Together with reference TRBV13 and TRBJ2-6, the CDR3 gives the full variable domain: AAGVIQSPRHLIKEKRETATLKCYPIPRHDTVYWYQQGPGQDPQFLISFYEKMQSDKGSIPDRFSAQQFSDYHSELNMSSLELGDSALYFCASSGRFSGANVLTFGAGSRLTVL.

This clonotype turned up a few times. The rearrangement joins TRBV2 to TRBJ2-7; TRBD2 is a possible D gene (6 bases). The CDR3 totals 16 residues. Trimming pared 6 bases from V and 0 bases from J, leaving 18 bases between. CDR1 is SNHLY and CDR2 is FYNNEI in the germline V gene. CDR3 DNA sequence: TGTGCCAGCAGGTCGAGCGGGTCTACCCACTCCTACGAGCAGTACTTC. This translates into CASRSSGSTHSYEQYF.

The chain has TRBV20-1 and TRBJ1-3, with a tentative D call TRBD1 (6 bases). Germline CDR1 reads DFQATT; CDR2 reads SNEGSKA (reference sequence). Trimming stripped 5 bases from V and 0 bases from J, with 11 bases between. This CDR3 is built from 14 residues. The DNA for the CDR3 is TGCAGTGCTCACAGGGACTTCTCTGGAAACACCATATATTTT. It translates to CSAHRDFSGNTIYF.